This T cell receptor (beta chain) was profiled in a study of vaccination effects on CD4 cells after COVID-19. General study results and limits: Infection-derived and vaccine-derived clones contracted markedly late after vaccination. Few convalescent patients and no early post-infection timepoints were included in the study.

Viral peptide pools were used in the ViraFEST assay to expand antigen-specific CD4+ T cells, and sequencing came afterward. The culture ran for around nine days, and then CD4+ T cells were isolated. All study participants received two doses of BNT162b2 or mRNA-1273 vaccine. Cultures of approximately 2.1 million PBMC per well contained around 10 IU/ml IL-2 plus 10 ug/ml peptides. The germline V gene encodes CDR1 SGHKS and CDR2 YYEKEE (reference sequence). Trimming cost V 3 bases and J 8 bases; bases outside gene matches: 4. This CDR3 comprises 14 residues. Here immunoSEQ multiplex PCR was the method, and the copy in TCRdb shows in-frame clones only, minus some. The repertoire holds 57,000 or so clones, with more than 70% as singletons. Regarding this clone: What it binds is not known.

The source material was CD4+ T cells from PBMCs cultured with HCoV-229E spike peptides, sampled after COVID-19 vaccination. The V and J genes are TRBV5-5 and TRBJ1-6, with 8 bases aligning to TRBD1. The sequence derives from a human donor who received a COVID-19 vaccine. CDR3 nucleotide sequence: TGTGCCAGCAGCTCGGGACAGGTTGATTCACCCCTCCACTTT. Amino acids: CASSSGQVDSPLHF.